This T cell receptor (beta chain) was sequenced during a study of blood T cells in healthy people across ages. Using a J-beta primer mix together with a sample-barcoded 5' primer, a second PCR was run for roughly 7 to 11 cycles. Each of the cDNA molecules was tagged by a template-switch adaptor with 12 random nucleotides. TCRdb fed the 5' RACE reads into MiXCR, producing one record per CDR3 protein. The data show hundreds of thousands of distinct CDR3 sequences, around 29% seen once. This clonotype was observed a few times. This TCR derives from an older woman in good health. The sequenced material came from blood.

The CDR3 protein is CASSLVFNSPLHF. The CDR3 DNA is TGTGCCAGCAGTTTAGTTTTCAATTCACCCCTCCACTTT. The gene calls are TRBV27 and TRBJ1-6, with unresolved D. The germline gives CDR1 MNHEY, CDR2 SMNVEV (reference sequence). The CDR3 consists of 13 residues. The V gene lost 2 bases and the J gene lost 7 bases, with 6 bases spanning the gap.